The TCR beta chain under discussion was sequenced for a study of T cells expressing NK-cell markers (TCRdb year 2020). For the wider study: In sorted CD3+CD56+NKG2C+, CD3+CD56+NKG2C- and CD3+CD56-NKG2C+ T-cell subsets from eight donors, TCR beta-chain repertoires were profiled. The eight sequenced donors were randomly selected healthy volunteers, three men and five women. Of the eight sequenced donors, seven were found to be HCMV-seropositive and one was found to be HCMV-seronegative. Libraries were sequenced as 2 x 150 bp reads on Illumina HiSeq 2000/2500, MiSeq or NextSeq.

HCMV serostatus was determined by detecting HCMV-specific IgG in serum with a commercial ELISA kit. Peripheral blood mononuclear cells were isolated from blood by Ficoll density gradient centrifugation. CDR1 and CDR2, looked up from the germline V gene (reference sequence), are SEHNR and FQNEAQ. From cysteine to phenylalanine, the CDR3 is 14 amino acids long. Only the protein sequence is given. For this clonotype: The target of this receptor is not known.

Beyond this particular receptor, the publication reports: In more than five donors, the dominant CD3+CD56+NKG2C+ clonotypes ranked among the top 10 CD8+ clonotypes, making up 1.0-7.0% of CD8+ T cells. Those dominant clonotypes were again the most abundant among CD3+CD56-NKG2C+ cells in a few donors, at about 28.3-65%. Whether the expanded NKG2C-expressing T cell clones were specific for HCMV antigens was left unclear.

Sequencing was performed on an Illumina HiSeq 2000. TCR beta cDNA libraries were made by 5'RACE template switching that added a universal primer site and unique molecular identifiers. Synthesis of cDNA was primed from the TCR beta constant segment and was followed by two consecutive PCR amplification steps. Concerning the study's data processing: MIGEC handled demultiplexing of the reads and grouping by UMI, while MiTCR was used to assemble and quantify clonotypes. To exclude erroneous sequences, any TCR cDNA sequence not supported by at least two reads was discarded. Downstream repertoire analysis used the tcR package, and clonotypes were matched across fractions by CDR3 nucleotide sequence plus V segment. Antigen specificity was annotated against VDJdb with VDJmatch, allowing one amino acid substitution in CDR3. TCRdb reprocessed the reads and lists each CDR3 protein sequence as a single entry, with no DNA. None of the V and J calls come from the authors' own analysis; TCRdb made them. This sample's clone table shows about 550,000 distinct CDR3 sequences. The top ten clones comprise roughly 3.4% of the sample.

The receptor chain draws on TRBV7-9 and TRBJ2-3; TCRdb proposes TRBD2, but this gene call is untestable without DNA. Sequencing input: blood T cells: a sorted CD56 or NKG2C T cell subset, CD4+ or CD8+ T cells, or bulk PBMC T cells (not recorded which). The sequence came from a man between 18 and 35 years old in good health. Donor details come from another sample of the same person, matched by shared clones. The CDR3 protein is CASSWETSRDTQYF.